Listed here are 30 T cell receptor beta chains from one sample, sequenced in a study of vaccination and CD4 T cells after COVID-19 (dated 2022 in TCRdb). Library construction relied on PCR. Sequencing was carried out with an Illumina iSeq 100. TCR sequencing of DNA from cultured CD4+ T cells used the Oncomine TCR Beta short-read assay at the Johns Hopkins FTIC core. TCRdb redid the processing of the public reads, applying fastp at Q25 and MiXCR, and retained in-frame beta chains. Every distinct CDR3 protein forms one entry, paired with its most common genes and DNA. This sample comprises approximately 15,000 distinct CDR3 sequences, under 60% of them detected only once. The leading ten clones occupy 16% of the sample. This specimen's treatment or condition label, per the study, means: roughly ten-day PBMC culture with coronavirus spike peptide pools or control peptides (ViraFEST assay). No antigen has been assigned to these receptors.

The sample taken for sequencing was CD4+ T cells from blood, cultured in vitro. The receptors here all came from a human donor who had recovered from COVID-19.

The V and J genes are TRBV6-4 and TRBJ2-2, with D unresolved. This CDR3 is 13 amino acids long. Trimming removed 2 bases from V and 3 bases from J, with 4 bases in between. The germline V gene encodes CDR1 MRHNA and CDR2 SNTAGT. The DNA for the CDR3 is TGTGCCAGCAGTGACAGGGACACCGGGGAGCTGTTTTTT. Its translation: CASSDRDTGELFF.

The chain links TRBV6-5 to TRBJ2-3, with 9 bases that match TRBD2. The junction had 5 bases not matched to a gene; V was cut back by 4 bases and J by 3 bases. The CDR3 is 15 amino acids. CDR1 is MNHEY, CDR2 SVGAGI, per germline. The CDR3 spells CASSSSTSGTDTQYF. The CDR3 nucleotides read TGTGCCAGCAGTTCCTCGACTAGCGGTACAGATACGCAGTATTTT.

This chain uses TRBV4-1 with TRBJ1-5, with 10 bases lining up with TRBD1. CDR3 length equals 16 residues. CDR1 is MGHRA, CDR2 YSYEKL, per germline. Trimming removed 4 bases from V and 0 bases from J; junction bases left unmatched: 3. CDR3 loop: CASSPRQGASNQPQHF. The CDR3 nucleotides read TGCGCCAGCAGCCCAAGACAGGGGGCTAGCAATCAGCCCCAGCATTTT.

The chain is built from TRBV7-3 and TRBJ1-1; D perhaps matches TRBD1 (6 bases). This CDR3 contains 16 residues. CDR1 and CDR2 from the germline V gene are SGHTA and FQGTGA. The ends were cut back, 5 bases at V and 4 bases at J, with 20 bases in the middle. The CDR3 nucleotides are TGTGCCAGCAGCGGGACATCCACTAAATCGGGCACTGAAGCTTTCTTT. Its protein product is CASSGTSTKSGTEAFF.

This clonotype appeared once. The chain employs TRBV6-4 and TRBJ2-4; possible D gene TRBD2, 5 bases. The CDR3 contains 13 residues. The V gene lost 6 bases and the J gene lost 5 bases, with 11 bases spanning the gap. Germline V lookup: CDR1 MRHNA, CDR2 SNTAGT. The CDR3 protein is CASRGDGENIQYF. In DNA form, the CDR3 reads TGTGCCAGCAGGGGAGACGGGGAAAACATTCAGTACTTC.

V is TRBV20-1 and J is TRBJ2-1, with D unclear. The CDR3 has 14 amino acids. In germline, CDR1 is DFQATT, CDR2 SNEGSKA (reference sequence). V lost 7 bases, J lost 5 bases, and 18 bases lay in between. The CDR3 spells CSGKRPTGHNEQFF. In DNA, the CDR3 is TGCAGTGGGAAACGCCCGACTGGACACAATGAGCAGTTCTTC.

This clonotype was detected a few times. This chain links TRBV6-2 or TRBV6-3 with TRBJ2-7; no clear D. V lost 9 bases, J lost 3 bases, and 15 bases lay in between. This CDR3 is 13 amino acids long. Germline CDR1 MNHEY, CDR2 SVGEGT. DNA of the CDR3: TGTGCCAGTCAATCCCAGAAACTCTACGAGCAGTACTTC. This encodes CASQSQKLYEQYF.

CDR3 in DNA: TGCAGTGCTAGTACTAGCACCATATACAATGAGCAGTTCTTC. Translation gives CSASTSTIYNEQFF. The chain uses TRBV20-1 and TRBJ2-1, with D perhaps matching TRBD2 (6 bases). Germline V gene lookup returns CDR1 DFQATT and CDR2 SNEGSKA (reference sequence). The CDR3 contains 14 residues. Trimming took off 3 bases at V and 4 bases at J, with 13 bases between the two ends.

The chain combines TRBV2 with TRBJ2-2, with 9 bases fitting TRBD1. The CDR3 is made up of 15 amino acids. Germline loops: CDR1 SNHLY, CDR2 FYNNEI. The V and J ends lost 6 bases and 5 bases, in that order; junction bases with no gene match: 7. The DNA of the CDR3 is TGTGCCAGCAGCCCCTGGGACAGGGTGACCGGGGAGCTGTTTTTT. It is translated as CASSPWDRVTGELFF.

This chain links TRBV20-1 with TRBJ2-3; D is ambiguous. V was cut by 0 bases and J by 4 bases, with 17 bases left in between. Germline CDR1 DFQATT, CDR2 SNEGSKA (reference sequence). The CDR3 consists of 16 residues. The CDR3, as DNA: TGCAGTGCTAGAGATGGCTTCGGATCGTTCCCAGATACGCAGTATTTT. Protein sequence: CSARDGFGSFPDTQYF.

The rearrangement joins TRBV18 to TRBJ2-5; D remains ambiguous. There are 13 residues in the CDR3. The germline V gene encodes CDR1 KGHSH and CDR2 LQKENI. V shed 2 bases and J shed 4 bases, with 8 bases lying between them. The CDR3 region is CASSPFPGETQYF. The DNA for the CDR3 is TGTGCCAGCTCACCATTCCCTGGAGAGACCCAGTACTTC.

This clonotype occurred a few times. This chain uses TRBV12-3 or TRBV12-4 with TRBJ1-6; D uncertain. Trimming shortened V by 3 bases and J by 0 bases, and 3 bases separated the two germline ends. The CDR3 totals 14 residues. CDR3 nucleotide sequence: TGTGCCAGCAGTTTCAGCTCCTATAATTCACCCCTCCACTTT. Its protein product is CASSFSSYNSPLHF.

The rearrangement links TRBV2 to TRBJ1-1, with 7 bases lining up with TRBD1. Trimming took 5 bases from V and 5 from J; bases not matched to a gene: 5. Germline V gene lookup returns CDR1 SNHLY and CDR2 FYNNEI. CDR3 length equals 13 residues. In DNA, the CDR3 is TGTGCCAGCAGTTCCGACAGGGAAACTGAAGCTTTCTTT. Protein product: CASSSDRETEAFF.

The rearrangement joins TRBV2 to TRBJ1-1; TRBD1 matches at 8 bases. The germline V gene has CDR1 SNHLY and CDR2 FYNNEI. CDR3 length equals 14 residues. V gave up 4 bases and J gave up 5 bases; unmatched junction bases: 6. The CDR3 is CASSVRQGWTEAFF. For the CDR3, the DNA is TGTGCCAGCAGTGTACGACAGGGGTGGACTGAAGCTTTCTTT.

This chain links TRBV18 with TRBJ2-3; 8 nucleotides line up with TRBD2. Germline CDR1 reads KGHSH; CDR2 reads LQKENI. The CDR3 covers 16 residues. Germline trimming cut 4 bases from V and 0 bases from J; bases unmatched to any gene: 6. CDR3: CASSQGAGESTDTQYF. CDR3 sequence (DNA): TGTGCCAGCTCACAGGGAGCGGGAGAAAGCACAGATACGCAGTATTTT.

This chain connects TRBV19 to TRBJ2-5; D may correspond to TRBD1 or TRBD2 (7 bases each). Trimming removed 8 bases at V and 4 bases at J, with 17 bases between. The CDR3 length is 14 residues. Germline loops: CDR1 LNHDA, CDR2 SQIVND (reference sequence). CDR3 sequence reads: CASRRQGGGETQYF. The CDR3 DNA sequence: TGTGCCAGTCGCCGACAGGGAGGGGGAGAGACCCAGTACTTC.

In its sample, this clonotype was seen a few times. The chain has TRBV10-3 and TRBJ1-3; 7 positions match TRBD1. This CDR3 has 14 amino acids. Per germline, CDR1 ENHRY and CDR2 SYGVKD. The trim removed 2 bases at V and 4 bases at J, leaving 2 bases unmatched. As DNA, the CDR3 is TGTGCCATCAGTGAGCCGGGACAGGGAAACACCATATATTTT. Encoded protein: CAISEPGQGNTIYF.

The chain recombines TRBV20-1 with TRBJ2-7; D may correspond to TRBD1 or TRBD2 (6 bases each). The CDR3 loop spans 14 amino acids. V gave up 6 bases and J gave up 5 bases, with 20 bases separating them. CDR1 and CDR2 from the germline V gene are DFQATT and SNEGSKA (reference sequence). The DNA for the CDR3 is TGCAGTGCGGGGGGACGAGGGGGTCGACACGAGCAGTACTTC. Protein sequence: CSAGGRGGRHEQYF.

The rearrangement uses TRBV12-3 or TRBV12-4 and TRBJ1-1; D remains ambiguous. V shed 7 bases and J shed 0 bases, with 9 bases lying between them. The CDR3 contains 13 residues. The CDR3 nucleotides read TGTGCCAGCATGGGCAGAGTGAACACTGAAGCTTTCTTT. It specifies CASMGRVNTEAFF.

The V gene is TRBV4-1, the J gene TRBJ1-1, with TRBD1 matching 9 bases. The CDR3 extends over 16 amino acids. Trimming removed 4 bases from V and 7 bases from J; junction bases left unmatched: 13. Germline CDR1 reads MGHRA; CDR2 reads YSYEKL. This CDR3 is CASSRIMGQGRSEAFF. The CDR3 nucleotides read TGCGCCAGCAGCCGCATAATGGGACAGGGCCGTAGTGAAGCTTTCTTT.

This chain uses TRBV2 with TRBJ1-5; 7 bases line up with TRBD1. V lost 8 bases to trimming and J lost 5 bases; unmatched junction nucleotides: 6. Germline V gene sequence: CDR1 SNHLY, CDR2 FYNNEI. The CDR3 sequence is 13 residues long. Here the CDR3 DNA reads TGTGCCAGCTCCAGGGGGGGGGATCAGCCCCAGCATTTT. It is translated as CASSRGGDQPQHF.

The rearrangement uses TRBV5-4 and TRBJ1-1, with TRBD1 identical over 9 bases. In germline, CDR1 is SGHNT, CDR2 YYREEE (reference sequence). This CDR3 is built from 14 residues. Losses at the gene ends were 2 bases for V and 4 bases for J; bases not matched to a gene: 3. CDR3 nucleotide sequence: TGTGCCAGCAGCTTACGACAGGGGGGCACTGAAGCTTTCTTT. Protein: CASSLRQGGTEAFF.

This clonotype was counted only a few times. The V gene is TRBV6-5, the J gene TRBJ1-6; D is unclear. This CDR3 has 17 amino acids. CDR1 and CDR2 from the germline V gene are MNHEY and SVGAGI. V gave up 2 bases and J gave up 7 bases, with 18 bases separating them. Here the CDR3 reads CASSYRSGFTFNSPLHF. As DNA, the CDR3 is TGTGCCAGCAGTTACAGATCGGGATTTACCTTCAATTCACCCCTCCACTTT.

The rearrangement links TRBV15 to TRBJ2-5; TRBD1 matches 7 bases. V shed 2 bases, J shed 1 base, and the junction held 4 bases outside the gene matches. CDR1 and CDR2 (germline): LNHNV, YYDKDF (reference sequence). CDR3 length: 15 residues. CDR3 sequence reads: CATSRWGTVQETQYF. CDR3 DNA sequence: TGTGCCACCAGCAGATGGGGGACAGTCCAAGAGACCCAGTACTTC.

The sample holds a few counts of this clonotype. The CDR3 DNA reads as TGTGCCAACCGGGCTAGCGGGGTCACAGATACGCAGTATTTT. Translating it yields CANRASGVTDTQYF. V is TRBV2 and J is TRBJ2-3; the match to TRBD2 covers 9 bases. This CDR3 contains 14 residues. CDR1 is SNHLY, CDR2 FYNNEI, per germline. The J segment lost 2 bases and the V segment lost 10 bases, leaving 7 bases of the junction unmatched.

A few counts support this clonotype. The chain carries TRBV7-9 and TRBJ2-5; D unclear. The CDR3 is made up of 11 amino acids. V shed 6 bases and J shed 1 base, with 3 bases lying between them. CDR1 is SEHNR, CDR2 FQNEAQ, per germline (reference sequence). The CDR3 reads CASRSQETQYF. The DNA of the CDR3 is TGTGCCAGCAGGTCCCAAGAGACCCAGTACTTC.

The gene calls are TRBV20-1 and TRBJ2-1; tentatively, D is TRBD1 or TRBD2 (6 bases each). Germline V CDR1 and CDR2: DFQATT, SNEGSKA (reference sequence). The ends were cut back, 3 bases at V and 0 bases at J, with 12 bases in the middle. The CDR3 totals 15 residues. The CDR3 sequence is CSASPGASSYNEQFF. The CDR3 bases are TGCAGTGCTAGCCCGGGGGCCAGCTCCTACAATGAGCAGTTCTTC.

The gene calls are TRBV30 and TRBJ1-3; D possibly corresponds to TRBD1 (5 bases). Trimming removed 2 bases from V and 7 bases from J, with 12 bases in between. Germline lookup yields CDR1 GTSNPN and CDR2 SVGIG (reference sequence). The CDR3 is made up of 13 amino acids. CDR3 protein: CAWSIGGSNTIYF. In nucleotides, the CDR3 is TGTGCCTGGAGTATCGGGGGTTCCAACACCATATATTTT.

Here the CDR3 reads CASSFASGYNEQFF. DNA for the CDR3: TGTGCCAGCAGCTTTGCTAGCGGGTACAATGAGCAGTTCTTC. This chain uses TRBV7-3 with TRBJ2-1; 8 bases are a match to TRBD2. CDR1 and CDR2 (germline): SGHTA, FQGTGA. V shed 3 bases and J 4 bases; nucleotides not matched to a gene: 2. This CDR3 region has 14 residues. Drawing the rest from reference TRBV7-3 and TRBJ2-1, the complete variable domain is GAGVSQTPSNKVTEKGKYVELRCDPISGHTALYWYRQSLGQGPEFLIYFQGTGAADDSGLPNDRFFAVRPEGSVSTLKIQRTERGDSAVYLCASSFASGYNEQFFGPGTRLTVL.

Only one count was recorded for this clonotype. This chain uses TRBV6-2 or TRBV6-3 with TRBJ2-3, with 7 bases that match TRBD1. CDR3 size: 15 residues. Germline V gives CDR1 MNHEY, CDR2 SVGEGT. V dropped 5 bases and J dropped 1; count of bases not matched to a gene: 6. The CDR3 region is CASSTLGGGTDTQYF. CDR3 in DNA: TGTGCCAGCAGTACGCTAGGGGGCGGCACAGATACGCAGTATTTT.